This record covers a single T cell receptor beta chain. The antigen remains unidentified. The primer mix had 60 Vbeta and 13 Jbeta primers. Libraries were prepared by immunoSEQ multiplex PCR; TCRdb keeps only in-frame clonotypes and omits some of them. The repertoire holds 100,000 to 150,000 clones, approximately 84% seen once, with under 3% in the top ten. This specimen comes from a study of cytomegalovirus exposure and HLA in healthy donors. Study results and limitations: In a later analysis, TCR beta V- and J-gene trimming showed a link to a missense DCLRE1C variant. Researchers counted around 160 TCR beta chains as cytomegalovirus-associated.

The CDR3 is made up of 17 amino acids. V lost 2 bases and J 8 bases, leaving 24 bases between the germline ends. The V gene's germline CDR1 is MGHRA and CDR2 YSYEKL. The sequence came from a boy younger than 10 in good health and CMV-seronegative. The chain employs TRBV4-1 and TRBJ2-5; maybe TRBD2 (7 bases). Material: PBMCs. The CDR3 DNA sequence: TGCGCCAGCAGCCAAATAGGTGCGGGGGCCACACAGAAAACCCAGTACTTC. Amino acid sequence: CASSQIGAGATQKTQYF.